The 24 T cell receptor beta chains given below trace back to one sample, sequenced in a study of cytomegalovirus exposure and HLA in healthy donors (dated 2017 in TCRdb). To prepare the library, the immunoSEQ multiplex PCR assay was applied. Entries here come from immuneACCESS through TCRdb and include only in-frame sequences with V and J called. Some clones fail to appear in such tables; in the studies checked, an unresolved V gene covers under half of the shortfall, and the cause of the remainder is unknown. This sample gives more than 90,000 clones in total; roughly 92% of them show up just once. The ten largest clones take up around 1.1% of the sample. Sequenced input: PBMCs. The receptor set was obtained from a woman in her 30s in good health and CMV-seropositive.

The chain joins TRBV27 to TRBJ2-4; TRBD1 agrees at 11 bases. The J segment lost 3 bases and the V segment lost 7 bases, leaving 8 bases of the junction unmatched. Per the germline V gene, CDR1 is MNHEY and CDR2 is SMNVEV (reference sequence). The CDR3 contains 16 residues. CDR3 nucleotides: TGTGCCAGCACGGGAGGGACAGGGGGTGGCAAAAACATTCAGTACTTC. Its protein is CASTGGTGGGKNIQYF.

The V and J genes are TRBV7-3 and TRBJ2-7, with 9 bases identical to TRBD1. The ends lost 2 bases at V and 6 bases at J; junction bases unmatched: 8. In germline, CDR1 is SGHTA, CDR2 FQGTGA. The CDR3 loop spans 15 amino acids. DNA of the CDR3: TGTGCCAGCAGCTTAGGGGGACAGGGAGCGGGCGAGCAGTACTTC. It is translated as CASSLGGQGAGEQYF.

The chain uses TRBV6-5 and TRBJ1-1; the match to TRBD1 covers 7 bases. The CDR3 contains 15 residues. CDR1 MNHEY and CDR2 SVGAGI come from the germline V gene. Trimming at V came to 7 bases and at J to 6 bases, leaving 14 bases not matched to a gene. CDR3 residues: CASNRAQGIAAEAFF. The CDR3, as DNA: TGTGCCAGCAACCGGGCACAGGGGATAGCGGCTGAAGCTTTCTTT.

The CDR3 loop reads CASTGQLQETQYF. The CDR3 region has the DNA TGTGCCAGCACTGGACAGCTACAAGAGACCCAGTACTTC. The chain carries TRBV6-1 and TRBJ2-5; D is perhaps TRBD1 (6 bases). This CDR3 is built from 13 residues. With 7 bases removed from V and 2 bases from J, the gap between germline ends came to 11 bases. Germline CDR1 reads MNHNS; CDR2 reads SASEGT.

V is TRBV9 and J is TRBJ2-3; D is undetermined. The CDR3 runs 14 residues. V dropped 0 bases and J dropped 0 bases, with 5 bases sitting between them. Germline CDR1 is SGDLS and CDR2 is YYNGEE. Here the CDR3 DNA reads TGTGCCAGCAGCGTAGCGCAGAGCACAGATACGCAGTATTTT. It codes for CASSVAQSTDTQYF. Together with reference TRBV9 and TRBJ2-3, the CDR3 gives the full variable domain: DSGVTQTPKHLITATGQRVTLRCSPRSGDLSVYWYQQSLDQGLQFLIQYYNGEERAKGNILERFSAQQFPDLHSELNLSSLELGDSALYFCASSVAQSTDTQYFGPGTRLTVL.

This chain connects TRBV4-3 to TRBJ2-3, with 7 bases fitting TRBD2. The CDR3 covers 16 residues. The J segment lost 3 bases and the V segment lost 2 bases, leaving 8 bases of the junction unmatched. Germline V gene data show CDR1 as LGHNA and CDR2 as YSLEER. The CDR3 loop is CASSQLPGGGTDTQYF. CDR3 DNA sequence: TGCGCCAGCAGCCAACTCCCTGGGGGAGGGACAGATACGCAGTATTTT.

The V call is TRBV5-1, the J call TRBJ2-1; the match to TRBD2 covers 7 bases. Losses at the gene ends were 4 bases for V and 5 bases for J; bases not matched to a gene: 18. This CDR3 has 18 residues. Per the germline V gene, CDR1 is SGHRS and CDR2 is YFSETQ. The CDR3 DNA reads TGCGCCAGCAGCCCCCGCTCTTTTGGAGCTAGCGGAAACAATGAGCAGTTCTTC. The encoded protein is CASSPRSFGASGNNEQFF.

The chain combines TRBV11-3 with TRBJ2-7, with 7 bases identical to TRBD2. V shed 5 bases and J 6 bases; nucleotides not matched to a gene: 10. The CDR3 length is 14 residues. Germline V gives CDR1 SGHNT, CDR2 YENEEA. The CDR3, as DNA: TGTGCCAGCAGCCCCTATTCGGGAGGTGGCGAGCAGTACTTC. As protein: CASSPYSGGGEQYF.

This chain connects TRBV28 to TRBJ1-1; 7 bases map to TRBD1. This CDR3 has 13 amino acids. V shed 6 bases and J 7 bases; nucleotides not matched to a gene: 8. Germline CDR1 and CDR2: MDHEN and SYDVKM. CDR3 coding DNA: TGTGCCAGCAGGGGACAGCAAAAGCATGAAGCTTTCTTT. This encodes CASRGQQKHEAFF. The whole variable domain, filled in from reference TRBV28 and TRBJ1-1, reads DVKVTQSSRYLVKRTGEKVFLECVQDMDHENMFWYRQDPGLGLRLIYFSYDVKMKEKGDIPEGYSVSREKKERFSLILESASTNQTSMYLCASRGQQKHEAFFGQGTRLTVV.

The J gene is TRBJ2-7, the V gene TRBV11-2; 11 bases align to TRBD2. The V segment lost 5 bases and the J segment 7 bases; nucleotides outside the gene matches: 10. Germline CDR1 and CDR2: SGHAT and FQNNGV. CDR3 length equals 15 residues. The CDR3 nucleotides read TGTGCCAGCAGCCCGTTAGCGGGAGGGCCGGGGGAGCAGTACTTC. Translated, it gives CASSPLAGGPGEQYF.

The DNA for the CDR3 is TGTGCCAGCAGTGCAGACAGGGGGTACTCTGGAAACACCATATATTTT. This encodes CASSADRGYSGNTIYF. The chain carries TRBV25-1 and TRBJ1-3, with 9 bases lining up with TRBD1. The J segment lost 0 bases and the V segment lost 4 bases, leaving 4 bases of the junction unmatched. This CDR3 contains 16 residues. The V gene's germline CDR1 is MGHDK and CDR2 SYGVNS.

The chain employs TRBV10-3 and TRBJ1-3; maybe TRBD1 (6 bases). The CDR3 is 14 amino acids. Germline V CDR1 and CDR2: ENHRY, SYGVKD. V lost 6 bases to trimming and J lost 0 bases, with 9 bases between them. In DNA, the CDR3 is TGTGCCATCAGGCTGACAGGCTCTGGAAACACCATATATTTT. It specifies CAIRLTGSGNTIYF.

The chain joins TRBV15 to TRBJ1-1; D call uncertain. With 0 bases removed from V and 1 base from J, the gap between germline ends came to 6 bases. This CDR3 spans 14 amino acids. Germline V lookup: CDR1 LNHNV, CDR2 YYDKDF (reference sequence). The CDR3 here is CATSREASNTEAFF. The CDR3 nucleotides read TGTGCCACCAGCAGAGAGGCCTCGAACACTGAAGCTTTCTTT.

The V call is TRBV28, the J call TRBJ1-1; no firm D call. This CDR3 is built from 11 residues. Germline V gene sequence: CDR1 MDHEN, CDR2 SYDVKM. DNA for the CDR3: TGTGGCCCGACGGGGTGGCTTGAAGCTTTCTTT. It translates to CGPTGWLEAFF.

The chain carries TRBV4-3 and TRBJ2-6; D not certain. Germline CDR1 reads LGHNA; CDR2 reads YSLEER. Trimming shortened V by 0 bases and J by 4 bases, and 7 bases separated the two germline ends. There are 15 residues in the CDR3. The CDR3 sequence: CASSQDRWGANVLTF. The CDR3 nucleotides read TGCGCCAGCAGCCAAGACCGGTGGGGGGCCAACGTCCTGACTTTC.

This rearrangement joins TRBV5-1 to TRBJ1-2, with TRBD1 matching over 7 bases. The V and J ends lost 0 bases and 4 bases, in that order; junction bases with no gene match: 6. CDR1 is SGHRS, CDR2 YFSETQ, per germline. The CDR3 is made up of 15 amino acids. In nucleotides, the CDR3 is TGCGCCAGCAGCTTGGCGGGGACAGACGTCTATGGCTACACCTTC. Protein sequence: CASSLAGTDVYGYTF.

J is TRBJ2-7 and V is TRBV19, with TRBD1 matching over 10 bases. J lost 6 bases, V lost 3 bases, and 14 bases had no gene match. The CDR3 contains 17 residues. The germline CDR1 and CDR2 sequences are LNHDA and SQIVND (reference sequence). The CDR3: CASSIRTGGLHDTEQYF. The CDR3 nucleotides read TGTGCCAGTAGTATCAGGACAGGGGGTCTCCACGATACCGAGCAGTACTTC.

The chain has TRBV19 and TRBJ2-1; 12 nucleotides align to TRBD2. The V segment lost 2 bases and the J segment 4 bases; nucleotides outside the gene matches: 6. The CDR3 consists of 17 residues. Germline V gene lookup returns CDR1 LNHDA and CDR2 SQIVND (reference sequence). Here the CDR3 reads CASSINRLAGEYNEQFF. The DNA of the CDR3 is TGTGCCAGTAGTATAAATAGACTAGCGGGAGAATACAATGAGCAGTTCTTC.

About this clone itself: The sample contains more than one DNA sequence encoding this CDR3. The J gene is TRBJ2-7, the V gene TRBV5-4, with D possibly matching TRBD2 (6 bases). Germline CDR1 and CDR2: SGHNT and YYREEE (reference sequence). The CDR3 runs to 14 residues. V lost 2 bases and J 0 bases, leaving 9 bases between the germline ends. The DNA of the CDR3 is TGTGCCAGCAGCTTCCGGGGGAGCTCCTACGAGCAGTACTTC. It codes for CASSFRGSSYEQYF.

This clone was counted once. The chain has TRBV29-1 and TRBJ1-2; 8 positions agree with TRBD1. Germline assignment: CDR1 SQVTM and CDR2 ANQGSEA. This CDR3 has 14 residues. V shed 7 bases, J shed 6 bases, and the junction held 13 bases outside the gene matches. The CDR3 loop is CSASVDRGSNGYTF. The CDR3, as DNA: TGCAGCGCGTCTGTTGACAGGGGCAGTAATGGCTACACCTTC.

The J gene is TRBJ1-4, the V gene TRBV27; 7 nucleotides line up with TRBD1. CDR3 length equals 16 residues. Germline-derived CDR1 and CDR2 are MNHEY and SMNVEV (reference sequence). The junction had 12 bases not matched to a gene; V was cut back by 4 bases and J by 7 bases. CDR3 in amino acids: CASSSIRVGGPEKLFF. The DNA for the CDR3 is TGTGCCAGCAGTTCGATAAGGGTAGGGGGCCCTGAAAAACTGTTTTTT.

The chain joins TRBV5-6 to TRBJ2-7; 10 nucleotides agree with TRBD1. The CDR3 covers 15 residues. Germline V gene sequence: CDR1 SGHDT, CDR2 YYEEEE. With 4 bases clipped from V and 4 bases from J, the junction kept 8 bases outside the gene matches. The CDR3 DNA is TGTGCCAGCAGCACCACCCCGGGACAGGGGTACGAGCAGTACTTC. Amino acids: CASSTTPGQGYEQYF.

J is TRBJ1-1 and V is TRBV27; D is ambiguous. The CDR3 totals 14 residues. Germline lookup yields CDR1 MNHEY and CDR2 SMNVEV (reference sequence). Trimming took 3 bases from V and 5 from J, leaving 13 bases between them. CDR3 nucleotides: TGTGCCAGCAGTTTTGGAGGAAGTCTTACTGAAGCTTTCTTT. It codes for CASSFGGSLTEAFF.

This clone has only one observation. V usage is TRBV2 and J usage is TRBJ2-1; TRBD2 aligns across 14 bases. V lost 6 bases and J lost 7; bases outside the gene matches: 5. This CDR3 contains 15 residues. Germline loops: CDR1 SNHLY, CDR2 FYNNEI. The CDR3 coding sequence is TGTGCCAGCAGGCCCGGGACTAGCGGGAGTAATGAGCAGTTCTTC. Translating it yields CASRPGTSGSNEQFF.